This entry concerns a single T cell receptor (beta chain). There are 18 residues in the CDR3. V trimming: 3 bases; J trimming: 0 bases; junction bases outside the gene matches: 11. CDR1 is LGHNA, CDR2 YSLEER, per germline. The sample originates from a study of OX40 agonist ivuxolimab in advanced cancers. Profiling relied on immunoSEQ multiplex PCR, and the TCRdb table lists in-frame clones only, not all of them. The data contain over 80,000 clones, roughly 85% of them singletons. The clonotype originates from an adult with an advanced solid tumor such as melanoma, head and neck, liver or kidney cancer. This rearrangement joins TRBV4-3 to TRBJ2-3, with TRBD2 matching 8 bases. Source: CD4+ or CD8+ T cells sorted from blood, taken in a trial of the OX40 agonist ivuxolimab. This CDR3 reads CASSQGASGGGSTDTQYF. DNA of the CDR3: TGCGCCAGCAGCCAGGGCGCGAGCGGGGGCGGAAGCACAGATACGCAGTATTTT.